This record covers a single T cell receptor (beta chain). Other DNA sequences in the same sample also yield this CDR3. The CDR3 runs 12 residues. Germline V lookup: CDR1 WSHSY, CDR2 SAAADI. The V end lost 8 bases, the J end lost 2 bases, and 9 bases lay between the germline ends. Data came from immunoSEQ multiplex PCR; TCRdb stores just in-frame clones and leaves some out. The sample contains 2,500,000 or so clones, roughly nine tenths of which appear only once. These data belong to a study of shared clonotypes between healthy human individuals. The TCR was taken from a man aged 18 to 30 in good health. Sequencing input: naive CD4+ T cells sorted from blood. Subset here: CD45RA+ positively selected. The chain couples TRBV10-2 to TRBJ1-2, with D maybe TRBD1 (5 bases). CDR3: CASSGPNYGYTF. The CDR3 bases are TGCGCCAGCTCAGGGCCGAACTATGGCTACACCTTC.